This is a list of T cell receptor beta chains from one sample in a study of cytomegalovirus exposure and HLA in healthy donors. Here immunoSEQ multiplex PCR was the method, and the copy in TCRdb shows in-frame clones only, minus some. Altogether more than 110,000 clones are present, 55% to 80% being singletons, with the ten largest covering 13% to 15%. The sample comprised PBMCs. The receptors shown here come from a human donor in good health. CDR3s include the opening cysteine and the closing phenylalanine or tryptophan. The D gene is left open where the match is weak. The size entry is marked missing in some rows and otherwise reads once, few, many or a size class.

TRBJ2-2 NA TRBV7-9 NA CASSTSTGELFF TGTGCCAGCAGCACAAGCACCGGGGAGCTGTTTTTT
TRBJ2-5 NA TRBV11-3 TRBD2 CASSPRTSGETQYF TGTGCCAGCAGCCCTCGGACTAGTGGGGAGACCCAGTACTTC
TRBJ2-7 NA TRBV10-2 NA CASSFSPGKRSSYEQYF TGCGCCAGCAGTTTTTCACCCGGGAAGAGGAGCTCCTACGAGCAGTACTTC
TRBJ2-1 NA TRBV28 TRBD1 CASSLPGQGAYNEQFF TGTGCCAGCAGTTTACCGGGACAGGGGGCCTACAATGAGCAGTTCTTC
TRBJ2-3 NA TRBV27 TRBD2 CASNRGGGRADTQYF TGTGCCAGCAACCGCGGGGGGGGGAGGGCAGATACGCAGTATTTT
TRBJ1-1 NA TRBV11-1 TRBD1 CASSWPQGQLMNTEAFF TGTGCCAGCAGCTGGCCGCAGGGACAGCTTATGAACACTGAAGCTTTCTTT
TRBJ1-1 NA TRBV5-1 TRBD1 CASSTTGGNTEAFF TGCGCCAGCAGCACAACAGGGGGGAACACTGAAGCTTTCTTT
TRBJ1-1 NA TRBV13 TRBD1 CASSRGTGTTTEAFF TGTGCCAGCAGCCGAGGGACAGGGACGACCACTGAAGCTTTCTTT
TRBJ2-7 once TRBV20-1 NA CSATTGFEQYF TGCAGTGCTACCACAGGGTTCGAGCAGTACTTC
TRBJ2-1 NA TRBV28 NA CASSFQRAQRQFF TGTGCCAGCAGCTTCCAGCGGGCCCAACGACAGTTCTTC
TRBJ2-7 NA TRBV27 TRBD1 CASSAEQGATYEQYF TGTGCCAGCAGTGCTGAACAGGGGGCTACCTACGAGCAGTACTTC
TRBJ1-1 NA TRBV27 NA CASSLVTSINTEAFF TGTGCCAGCAGTTTAGTCACTAGCATTAACACTGAAGCTTTCTTT
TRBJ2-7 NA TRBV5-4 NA CASSLEPGAVNEQYF TGTGCCAGCAGCTTGGAGCCAGGGGCGGTCAACGAGCAGTACTTC
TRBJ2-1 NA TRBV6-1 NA CASGEVYGAIGNEQFF TGTGCCAGCGGAGAAGTGTATGGGGCCATAGGCAATGAGCAGTTCTTC
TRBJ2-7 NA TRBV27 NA CASSPKMGGYSYEQYF TGTGCCAGCAGTCCGAAAATGGGGGGATACTCCTACGAGCAGTACTTC
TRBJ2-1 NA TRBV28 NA CASSSPRSPSSYNEQFF TGTGCCAGCAGTTCTCCCCGTTCCCCGAGCTCCTACAATGAGCAGTTCTTC
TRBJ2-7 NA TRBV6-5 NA CASSRRQGSEQYF TGTGCCAGCAGTCGGCGGCAGGGAAGCGAGCAGTACTTC
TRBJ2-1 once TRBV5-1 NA CASSSFVLQFF TGCGCCAGCAGCTCGTTTGTACTGCAGTTCTTC
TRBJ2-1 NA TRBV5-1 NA CASSSPGVNNEQFF TGCGCCAGCAGCTCCCCAGGGGTTAACAATGAGCAGTTCTTC
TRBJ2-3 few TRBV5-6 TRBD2 CASSSRTSGFTDTQYF TGTGCCAGCAGCTCCCGGACTAGCGGATTCACAGATACGCAGTATTTT
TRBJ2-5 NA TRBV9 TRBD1 CASSAASGQGEETQYF TGTGCCAGCAGCGCCGCCTCGGGACAGGGTGAGGAGACCCAGTACTTC
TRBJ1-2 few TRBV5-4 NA CASSRRGSYGYTF TGTGCCAGCAGCCGGAGGGGCTCCTATGGCTACACCTTC
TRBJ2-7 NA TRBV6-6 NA CASSPLREGNNEQYF TGTGCCAGCAGTCCCTTGAGGGAAGGGAACAACGAGCAGTACTTC
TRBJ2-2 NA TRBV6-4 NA CASSQTINTGELFF TGTGCCAGCAGCCAGACTATTAACACCGGGGAGCTGTTTTTT
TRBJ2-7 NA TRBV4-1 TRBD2 CASSQLAGVGYEQYF TGCGCCAGCAGCCAACTAGCGGGAGTGGGCTACGAGCAGTACTTC
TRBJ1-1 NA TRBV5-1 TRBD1 CASSTRTGVTEAFF TGCGCCAGCAGCACCCGGACAGGCGTTACTGAAGCTTTCTTT
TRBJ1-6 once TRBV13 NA CTSSLVGGGLNSPLHF TGTACCAGCAGCTTAGTTGGGGGCGGACTGAATTCACCCCTCCACTTT
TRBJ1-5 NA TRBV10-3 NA CAISRRQDNQPQHF TGTGCCATCAGTCGTAGACAGGACAATCAGCCCCAGCATTTT
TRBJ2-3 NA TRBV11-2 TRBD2 CASAALRGGFTQYF TGTGCCAGCGCCGCACTGCGGGGGGGGTTTACGCAGTATTTT
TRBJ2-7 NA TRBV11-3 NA CASSLGTVTYEQYF TGTGCCAGCAGCTTAGGAACAGTAACCTACGAGCAGTACTTC
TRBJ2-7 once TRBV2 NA CASTGYEQYF TGTGCCAGCACGGGATACGAGCAGTACTTC
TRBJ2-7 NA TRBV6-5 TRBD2 CASSQGLAKAEQYF TGTGCCAGCAGTCAAGGACTAGCGAAAGCCGAGCAGTACTTC
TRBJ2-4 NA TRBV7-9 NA CSSSSGKRIQYF TGTTCCAGCAGCTCAGGGAAGCGCATTCAGTACTTC
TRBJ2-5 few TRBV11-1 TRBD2 CASSSQGLAGNQETQYF TGTGCCAGCAGCTCCCAAGGACTAGCGGGGAATCAAGAGACCCAGTACTTC
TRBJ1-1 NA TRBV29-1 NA CSVAGPEGNTEAFF TGCAGCGTTGCAGGTCCCGAAGGGAACACTGAAGCTTTCTTT
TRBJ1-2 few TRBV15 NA CATSRDRIYGYTF TGTGCCACCAGCAGAGACAGGATATATGGCTACACCTTC
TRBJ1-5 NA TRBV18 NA CASSPHERQAQHF TGTGCCAGCTCACCCCATGAAAGACAAGCCCAGCATTTT
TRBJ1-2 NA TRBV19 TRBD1 CASNTADRAYGYTF TGTGCCAGTAATACCGCCGACAGGGCCTATGGCTACACCTTC
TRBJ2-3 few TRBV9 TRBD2 CASSVGGRRTDTQYF TGTGCCAGCAGCGTAGGCGGGAGGCGCACAGATACGCAGTATTTT
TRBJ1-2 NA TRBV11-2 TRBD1 CASSLGTAPYGYTF TGTGCCAGCAGCCTCGGGACAGCCCCATATGGCTACACCTTC
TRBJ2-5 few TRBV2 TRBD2 CASSEGGSGTQYF TGTGCCAGCAGTGAAGGCGGGAGTGGGACCCAGTACTTC
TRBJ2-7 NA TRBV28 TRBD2 CASRKGRLAGYEQYF TGTGCCAGCAGAAAGGGGCGACTAGCGGGGTACGAGCAGTACTTC
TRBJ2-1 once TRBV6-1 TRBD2 CASNKSGGPYNEQFF TGTGCCAGCAACAAAAGCGGGGGCCCCTACAATGAGCAGTTCTTC
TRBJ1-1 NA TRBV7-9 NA CASSPTLNTEAFF TGTGCCAGCAGTCCGACACTGAACACTGAAGCTTTCTTT
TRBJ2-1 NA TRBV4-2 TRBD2 CASSLGLAGGNEQFF TGTGCCAGCAGCCTCGGACTAGCGGGGGGCAATGAGCAGTTCTTC
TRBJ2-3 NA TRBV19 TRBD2 CASSLGLVRSTDTQYF TGTGCCAGTAGTCTCGGACTAGTGAGGAGCACAGATACGCAGTATTTT
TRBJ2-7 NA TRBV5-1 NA CASSFSSDSYEQYF TGCGCCAGCAGCTTTAGTTCTGACTCCTACGAGCAGTACTTC
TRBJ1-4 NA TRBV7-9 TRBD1 CASSPGQGVQKLFF TGTGCCAGCAGCCCGGGACAGGGGGTGCAAAAACTGTTTTTT
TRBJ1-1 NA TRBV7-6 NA CASSPGVGTEAFF TGTGCCAGCAGCCCGGGGGTTGGCACTGAAGCTTTCTTT
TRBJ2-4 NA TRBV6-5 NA CASSSRGMGNIQYF TGTGCCAGCAGTTCGAGGGGGATGGGTAACATTCAGTACTTC
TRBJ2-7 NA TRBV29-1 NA CSVESLSYEQYF TGCAGCGTTGAATCCCTTTCCTACGAGCAGTACTTC